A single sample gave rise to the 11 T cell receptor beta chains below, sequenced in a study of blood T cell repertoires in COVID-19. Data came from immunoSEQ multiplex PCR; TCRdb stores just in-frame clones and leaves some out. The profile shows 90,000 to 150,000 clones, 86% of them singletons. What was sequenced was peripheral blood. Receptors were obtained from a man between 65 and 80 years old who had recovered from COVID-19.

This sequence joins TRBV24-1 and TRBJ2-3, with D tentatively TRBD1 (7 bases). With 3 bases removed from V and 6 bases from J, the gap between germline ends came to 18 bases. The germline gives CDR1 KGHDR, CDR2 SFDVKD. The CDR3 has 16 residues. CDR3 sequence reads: CATSDPVGGGQDTQYF. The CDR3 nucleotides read TGTGCCACCAGTGATCCGGTTGGAGGGGGCCAGGATACGCAGTATTTT.

In nucleotides, the CDR3 is TGTGCCAGCAGCCCAGGACAGGGGAGCGTCACTGAAGCTTTCTTT. Translation: CASSPGQGSVTEAFF. This rearrangement joins TRBV11-2 to TRBJ1-1, with 9 nucleotides matching TRBD1. CDR1 is SGHAT, CDR2 FQNNGV, per germline. J lost 4 bases, V lost 5 bases, and 8 bases had no gene match. This CDR3 spans 15 amino acids. Complete variable domain (other parts from reference TRBV11-2 and TRBJ1-1): EAGVAQSPRYKIIEKRQSVAFWCNPISGHATLYWYQQILGQGPKLLIQFQNNGVVDDSQLPKDRFSAERLKGVDSTLKIQPAKLEDSAVYLCASSPGQGSVTEAFFGQGTRLTVV.

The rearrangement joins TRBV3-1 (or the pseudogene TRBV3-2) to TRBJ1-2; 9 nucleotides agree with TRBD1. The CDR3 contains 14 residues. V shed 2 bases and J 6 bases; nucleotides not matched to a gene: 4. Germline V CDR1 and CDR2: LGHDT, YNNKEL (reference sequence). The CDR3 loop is CASSQLQGADGYTF. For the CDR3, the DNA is TGTGCCAGCAGCCAACTACAGGGGGCTGATGGCTACACCTTC.

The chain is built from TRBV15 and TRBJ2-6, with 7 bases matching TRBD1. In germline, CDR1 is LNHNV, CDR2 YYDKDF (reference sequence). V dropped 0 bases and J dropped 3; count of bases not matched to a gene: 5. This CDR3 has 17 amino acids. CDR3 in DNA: TGTGCCACCAGCAGAGATGGGGACAGTATTGGGGCCAACGTCCTGACTTTC. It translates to CATSRDGDSIGANVLTF.

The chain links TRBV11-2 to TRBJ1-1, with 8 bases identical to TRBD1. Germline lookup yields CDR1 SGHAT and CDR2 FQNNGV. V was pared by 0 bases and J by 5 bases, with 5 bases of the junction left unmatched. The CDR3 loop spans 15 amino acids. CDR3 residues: CASSLDYRGKTEAFF. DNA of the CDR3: TGTGCCAGCAGCTTAGATTACAGGGGGAAGACTGAAGCTTTCTTT.

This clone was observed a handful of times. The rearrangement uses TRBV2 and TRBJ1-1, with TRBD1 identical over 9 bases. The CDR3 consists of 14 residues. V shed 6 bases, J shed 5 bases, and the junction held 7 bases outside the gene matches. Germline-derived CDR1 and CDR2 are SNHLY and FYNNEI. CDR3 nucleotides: TGTGCCAGCAGGCAGGGACAGGGAGAGACTGAAGCTTTCTTT. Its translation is CASRQGQGETEAFF.

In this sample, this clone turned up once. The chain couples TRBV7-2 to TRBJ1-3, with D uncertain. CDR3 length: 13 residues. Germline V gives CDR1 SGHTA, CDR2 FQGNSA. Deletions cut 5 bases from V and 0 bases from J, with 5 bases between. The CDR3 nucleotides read TGTGCCAGCAGCGTGTACTCTGGAAACACCATATATTTT. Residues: CASSVYSGNTIYF.

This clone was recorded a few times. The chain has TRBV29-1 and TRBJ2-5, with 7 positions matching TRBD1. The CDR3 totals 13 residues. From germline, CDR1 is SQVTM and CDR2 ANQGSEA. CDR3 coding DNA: TGCAGTGCTATAACAGGGGCCCCAGAGACCCAGTACTTC. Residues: CSAITGAPETQYF. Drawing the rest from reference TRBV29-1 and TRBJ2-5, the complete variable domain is SAVISQKPSRDICQRGTSLTIQCQVDSQVTMMFWYRQQPGQSLTLIATANQGSEATYESGFVIDKFPISRPNLTFSTLTVSNMSPEDSSIYLCSAITGAPETQYFGPGTRLLVL.

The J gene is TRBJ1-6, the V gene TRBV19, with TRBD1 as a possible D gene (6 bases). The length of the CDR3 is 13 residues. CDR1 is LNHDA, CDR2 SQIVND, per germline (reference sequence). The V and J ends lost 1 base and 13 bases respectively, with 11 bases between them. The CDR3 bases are TGTGCCAGTAGTATAGCCTCAGGGGCGCCCCTCCACTTT. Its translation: CASSIASGAPLHF.

The CDR3, as DNA: TGTGCCAGCAGCCGGGGACAGGGGGGTCCCGGGGAGCTGTTTTTT. It yields the protein CASSRGQGGPGELFF. The chain couples TRBV4-2 to TRBJ2-2; 11 positions agree with TRBD1. This CDR3 is 15 amino acids long. V dropped 4 bases and J dropped 6; count of bases not matched to a gene: 4. The germline V gene encodes CDR1 LGHNA and CDR2 YNFKEQ.

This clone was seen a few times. The chain's CDR3 is CASSIRAGGVYNEQFF. CDR3 nucleotides: TGTGCCAGTAGTATTCGTGCGGGAGGGGTTTACAATGAGCAGTTCTTC. The chain couples TRBV19 to TRBJ2-1; TRBD2 matches 9 bases. V lost 3 bases, J lost 4 bases, and 7 bases stayed unmatched. CDR3 length: 16 residues. Germline lookup yields CDR1 LNHDA and CDR2 SQIVND (reference sequence).